In this sample, the clone carrying this TCR beta chain turned up a few times. MiXCR was run by TCRdb on the reads, yielding one entry per CDR3 protein. The top ten clones hold about two fifths of a sample with 100,000 or so distinct CDR3 sequences, 20% to 30% of them seen once. This sample is part of a study of T cell repertoires in cytomegalovirus infection. Trimming pared 5 bases from V and 8 bases from J, leaving 13 bases between. The CDR3 totals 12 residues. Germline CDR1 and CDR2: SQVTM and ANQGSEA. The sequence derives from a human donor in good health (CMV status not recorded). Some clones in this sample may be carry-over from other donors' samples. Material for sequencing was CD8+ T cells from PBMCs. The rearrangement links TRBV29-1 to TRBJ2-1; D gene uncertain. The CDR3 bases are TGCAGCGTTCTCCAAGCGCGCTATGAGCAGTTCTTC. Translation gives CSVLQARYEQFF.